The 24 T cell receptor beta chains presented below share a single source sample, sequenced in a study of identical twins. TCRdb passed the 5' RACE reads through MiXCR, listing each CDR3 protein once. The sample lists approximately 670,000 distinct CDR3 sequences, less than 7% occurring once. Sequenced input: naive T cells sorted from blood. These TCRs come from a man younger than 35 in good health.

This clonotype turned up a few times. The V gene is TRBV7-9, the J gene TRBJ1-5; D gene uncertain. The CDR3 totals 14 residues. Germline V gives CDR1 SEHNR, CDR2 FQNEAQ (reference sequence). V lost 4 bases and J 0 bases, leaving 7 bases between the germline ends. CDR3 amino acids: CASSSQNSNQPQHF. The CDR3 DNA sequence: TGTGCCAGCAGCTCGCAAAATAGCAATCAGCCCCAGCATTTT. The entire variable domain, with the rest obtained from reference TRBV7-9 and TRBJ1-5, is as follows: DTGVSQNPRHKITKRGQNVTFRCDPISEHNRLYWYRQTLGQGPEFLTYFQNEAQLEKSRLLSDRFSAERPKGSFSTLEIQRTEQGDSAMYLCASSSQNSNQPQHFGDGTRLSIL.

V gene TRBV5-1 combines with J gene TRBJ2-3; no clear D. Trimming took 2 bases from V and 1 from J, leaving 8 bases between them. The CDR3 is 14 amino acids. CDR1 and CDR2 (germline): SGHRS, YFSETQ. The CDR3 region is CASSLPQGTDTQYF. The CDR3, as DNA: TGCGCCAGCAGCTTACCCCAGGGCACAGATACGCAGTATTTT.

The chain's CDR3 is CSARDRVDDEQYF. The DNA for the CDR3 is TGCAGTGCTAGAGATCGTGTGGACGACGAGCAGTACTTC. The chain carries TRBV20-1 and TRBJ2-7; D unresolved. The CDR3 consists of 13 residues. Trimming took 0 bases from V and 5 from J, leaving 11 bases between them. CDR1 DFQATT and CDR2 SNEGSKA come from the germline V gene (reference sequence).

J is TRBJ2-5 and V is TRBV12-3 or TRBV12-4; no definite D call. The V end lost 6 bases, the J end lost 0 bases, and 8 bases lay between the germline ends. CDR3 length: 13 amino acids. CDR3 coding DNA: TGTGCCAGCAGCAACCCGTACCAAGAGACCCAGTACTTC. Translation: CASSNPYQETQYF.

CDR3 in amino acids: CASSRTGGRNSNQPQHF. The CDR3 nucleotides read TGTGCCAGCAGTCGGACAGGGGGCCGGAATAGCAATCAGCCCCAGCATTTT. The V gene is TRBV12-3 or TRBV12-4, the J gene TRBJ1-5; 11 bases align to TRBD1. CDR3 length equals 17 residues. After removal of 5 bases from V and 0 bases from J, the junction contained 6 bases not matched to a gene.

This chain connects TRBV20-1 to TRBJ1-1; maybe TRBD1 (6 bases). Germline V gene sequence: CDR1 DFQATT, CDR2 SNEGSKA (reference sequence). The CDR3 contains 14 residues. The V gene lost 6 bases and the J gene lost 5 bases, with 19 bases spanning the gap. The CDR3 sequence: CSAKRGGGGTEAFF. CDR3 nucleotide sequence: TGCAGTGCAAAGAGGGGGGGCGGAGGTACTGAAGCTTTCTTT.

This clonotype has at least ten counts. This chain connects TRBV30 to TRBJ2-3; tentatively, D is TRBD1 (6 bases). The CDR3 consists of 16 residues. The V and J ends lost 3 bases and 0 bases respectively, with 16 bases between them. Per the germline V gene, CDR1 is GTSNPN and CDR2 is SVGIG (reference sequence). The CDR3 loop reads CAWRLGTRVSTDTQYF. The CDR3 DNA follows: TGTGCCTGGAGGCTCGGGACACGCGTTAGCACAGATACGCAGTATTTT. Full variable domain (outside the CDR3, taken from reference TRBV30 and TRBJ2-3): SQTIHQWPATLVQPVGSPLSLECTVEGTSNPNLYWYRQAAGRGLQLLFYSVGIGQISSEVPQNLSASRPQDRQFILSSKKLLLSDSGFYLCAWRLGTRVSTDTQYFGPGTRLTVL.

In its sample, this clonotype was seen many times. The rearrangement links TRBV12-3 or TRBV12-4 to TRBJ2-6; the match to TRBD1 covers 7 bases. V shed 6 bases, J shed 2 bases, and the junction held 16 bases outside the gene matches. This CDR3 is built from 19 residues. The CDR3 loop reads CASRGTSGQEAPGANVLTF. The CDR3 nucleotides are TGTGCCAGCAGGGGAACAAGCGGACAGGAGGCGCCTGGGGCCAACGTCCTGACTTTC.

This clonotype was observed many times. DNA for the CDR3: TGTGCCAGCAGCGTAGGGGACAGGACTGAAGCTTTCTTT. Translated: CASSVGDRTEAFF. The chain has TRBV9 and TRBJ1-1; 8 positions agree with TRBD1. This CDR3 contains 13 residues. Per germline, CDR1 SGDLS and CDR2 YYNGEE. V shed 0 bases and J 5 bases; nucleotides not matched to a gene: 0.

This clonotype showed up many times. The chain combines TRBV29-1 with TRBJ1-1, with no clear D. Trimming cost V 6 bases and J 0 bases, with 17 bases left between them. CDR1 and CDR2 from the germline V gene are SQVTM and ANQGSEA. The length of the CDR3 is 15 residues. The CDR3 here is CSVHSHGPMNTEAFF. The CDR3 nucleotides read TGCAGCGTCCATTCCCACGGGCCCATGAACACTGAAGCTTTCTTT.

This clonotype was counted at least ten times. The rearrangement joins TRBV12-3 or TRBV12-4 to TRBJ1-5, with D maybe TRBD1 (6 bases). The CDR3 consists of 12 residues. With 7 bases removed from V and 7 bases from J, the gap between germline ends came to 11 bases. The CDR3 nucleotides are TGTGCCAGCAAGCAGGGGAGACAGCCCCAGCATTTT. This sequence encodes CASKQGRQPQHF.

This clonotype has a handful of counts. CDR3 protein: CSVQQLAGGRGETQYF. DNA for the CDR3: TGCAGCGTTCAACAACTAGCGGGAGGAAGGGGAGAGACCCAGTACTTC. The V call is TRBV29-1, the J call TRBJ2-5; 12 nucleotides align to TRBD2. Germline CDR1 reads SQVTM; CDR2 reads ANQGSEA. The CDR3 is 16 amino acids. J was trimmed by 4 bases and V by 5 bases; bases with no gene match: 11.

This clonotype was observed at least ten times. The chain combines TRBV20-1 with TRBJ2-1, with D tentatively TRBD1 (6 bases). This CDR3 is 14 amino acids long. V was clipped by 6 bases and J by 8 bases, with 20 bases between them. Germline assignment: CDR1 DFQATT and CDR2 SNEGSKA (reference sequence). CDR3 DNA: TGCAGTGCGCCGGATGGGCAGGGGATGTATGAGCAGTTCTTC. Translation: CSAPDGQGMYEQFF.

The table lists this clonotype with a few counts. The chain carries TRBV5-5 and TRBJ2-4; 11 positions agree with TRBD2. The CDR3 is 18 amino acids. Trimming cost V 4 bases and J 0 bases; bases outside gene matches: 9. CDR1 and CDR2 from the germline V gene are SGHKS and YYEKEE (reference sequence). CDR3 nucleotides: TGTGCCAGCAGCGAGGGACTAGCGGACCTACTAGCCAAAAACATTCAGTACTTC. Amino acids: CASSEGLADLLAKNIQYF.

This clonotype was recorded many times. The chain couples TRBV29-1 to TRBJ2-2; D remains unclear. V was pared by 4 bases and J by 6 bases, with 6 bases between. The CDR3 runs to 11 residues. Germline CDR1 is SQVTM and CDR2 is ANQGSEA. The CDR3 sequence: CSVVKSGELFF. The CDR3 DNA reads as TGCAGCGTTGTAAAGTCCGGGGAGCTGTTTTTT.

Many counts were recorded for this clonotype. The rearrangement uses TRBV7-6 and TRBJ2-2, with TRBD2 as a possible D gene (6 bases). This CDR3 has 16 amino acids. The V gene lost 1 base and the J gene lost 2 bases, with 11 bases spanning the gap. Germline CDR1 SGHVS, CDR2 FNYEAQ. CDR3 sequence: CASSLVREANTGELFF. The CDR3, as DNA: TGTGCCAGCAGCTTAGTTAGGGAGGCCAACACCGGGGAGCTGTTTTTT.

This clonotype was recorded a few times. This sequence joins TRBV4-1 and TRBJ2-7; tentatively, D is TRBD2 (6 bases). Trimming stripped 4 bases from V and 4 bases from J, with 17 bases between. This CDR3 contains 15 residues. Per the germline V gene, CDR1 is MGHRA and CDR2 is YSYEKL. The CDR3 coding sequence is TGCGCCAGCAGCCCGGGAGCACAGGCAGAATACGAGCAGTACGTC. Its translation: CASSPGAQAEYEQYV.

This clonotype has a handful of counts. The chain uses TRBV29-1 and TRBJ2-1; 10 bases line up with TRBD2. CDR1 is SQVTM and CDR2 is ANQGSEA in the germline V gene. V was pared by 4 bases and J by 4 bases, with 19 bases of the junction left unmatched. The CDR3 is 19 amino acids. CDR3 in DNA: TGCAGCGTTGGTATGATTGTCCCCCGAGCTAGCGGGAGATACAATGAGCAGTTCTTC. Translated: CSVGMIVPRASGRYNEQFF.

This clonotype occurred many times. The chain joins TRBV6-2 or TRBV6-3 to TRBJ2-1; 10 bases are shared with TRBD2. The germline V gene encodes CDR1 MNHEY and CDR2 SVGEGT. The CDR3 is 15 residues long. V was pared by 2 bases and J by 4 bases, with 2 bases of the junction left unmatched. In DNA, the CDR3 is TGTGCCAGCAGTTACAGCGGGAGGGTATACAATGAGCAGTTCTTC. Residues: CASSYSGRVYNEQFF.

In this sample, this clonotype turned up a few times. The chain links TRBV6-2 or TRBV6-3 to TRBJ2-7; the match to TRBD2 covers 11 bases. This CDR3 region has 14 residues. Germline V gene lookup returns CDR1 MNHEY and CDR2 SVGEGT. The J segment lost 5 bases and the V segment lost 5 bases, leaving 5 bases of the junction unmatched. The CDR3: CASSLAGGRNEQYF. CDR3 coding DNA: TGTGCCAGCAGTCTAGCGGGAGGCCGGAACGAGCAGTACTTC.

J is TRBJ2-4 and V is TRBV18; no firm D call. The CDR3 has 13 residues. Germline lookup yields CDR1 KGHSH and CDR2 LQKENI. V lost 2 bases and J 6 bases, leaving 8 bases between the germline ends. CDR3 nucleotides: TGTGCCAGCTCACCATCAGACGTAAACATTCAGTACTTC. It is translated as CASSPSDVNIQYF.

This clonotype was counted only a few times. The V and J genes are TRBV6-1 and TRBJ2-1; D uncertain. The CDR3 runs to 15 residues. Germline V CDR1 and CDR2: MNHNS, SASEGT. Trimming pared 4 bases from V and 4 bases from J, leaving 14 bases between. The CDR3 sequence is CASSALVISYNEQFF. The DNA for the CDR3 is TGTGCCAGCAGTGCCCTCGTGATTTCGTACAATGAGCAGTTCTTC.

This clonotype was counted at least ten times. The rearrangement links TRBV21-1 to TRBJ1-3; the tabulated D call, TRBD1, remains unverified against the DNA. TRBV21-1 is shown as a pseudogene. The CDR3 totals 16 residues. The CDR3 nucleotides read TGTGCCAGCAGCAAAAAAACAGGGAAAACTGGAAACACCATATATTTT. Translating gives CASSKKTGKTGNTIYF.

The J gene is TRBJ2-3, the V gene TRBV4-2; TRBD2 agrees at 9 bases. From germline, CDR1 is LGHNA and CDR2 YNFKEQ. The CDR3 contains 17 residues. V lost 6 bases to trimming and J lost 3 bases; unmatched junction nucleotides: 13. CDR3 bases: TGTGCCAGCAGGGTCTTTGGGGCGGGAGGGCCGACAGATACGCAGTATTTT. This translates into CASRVFGAGGPTDTQYF.